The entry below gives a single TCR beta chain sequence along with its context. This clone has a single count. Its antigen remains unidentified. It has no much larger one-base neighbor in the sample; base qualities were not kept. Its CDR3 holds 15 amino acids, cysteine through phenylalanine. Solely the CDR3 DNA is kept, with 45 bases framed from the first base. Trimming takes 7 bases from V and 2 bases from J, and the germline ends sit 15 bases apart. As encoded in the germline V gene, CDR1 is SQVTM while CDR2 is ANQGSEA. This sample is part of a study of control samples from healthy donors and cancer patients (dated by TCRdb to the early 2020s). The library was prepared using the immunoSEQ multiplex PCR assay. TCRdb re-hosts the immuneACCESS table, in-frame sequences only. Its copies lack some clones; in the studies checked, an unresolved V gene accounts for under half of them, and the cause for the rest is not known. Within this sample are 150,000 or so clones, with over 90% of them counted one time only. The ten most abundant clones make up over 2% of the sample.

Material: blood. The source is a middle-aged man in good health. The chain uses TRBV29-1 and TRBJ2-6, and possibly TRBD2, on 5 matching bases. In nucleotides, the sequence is TGCAGCGCCCGTGGGTCCGGGGCTGGGGCCAACGTCCTGACTTTC. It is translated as CSARGSGAGANVLTF.